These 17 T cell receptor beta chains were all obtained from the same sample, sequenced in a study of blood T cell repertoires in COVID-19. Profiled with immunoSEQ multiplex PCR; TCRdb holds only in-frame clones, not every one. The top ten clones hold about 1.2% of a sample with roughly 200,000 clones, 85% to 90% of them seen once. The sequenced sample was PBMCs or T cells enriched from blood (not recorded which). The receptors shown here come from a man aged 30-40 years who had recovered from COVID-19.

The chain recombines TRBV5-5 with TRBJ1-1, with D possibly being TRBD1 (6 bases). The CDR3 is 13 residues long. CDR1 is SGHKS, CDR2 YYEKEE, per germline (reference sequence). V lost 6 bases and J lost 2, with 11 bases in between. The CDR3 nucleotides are TGTGCCAGCACTGAGGACAGTAACACTGAAGCTTTCTTT. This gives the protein CASTEDSNTEAFF.

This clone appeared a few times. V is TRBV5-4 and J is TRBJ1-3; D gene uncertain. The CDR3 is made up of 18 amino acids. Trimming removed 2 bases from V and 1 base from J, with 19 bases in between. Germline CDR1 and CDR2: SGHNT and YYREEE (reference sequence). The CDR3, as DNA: TGTGCCAGCAGCTTTGCGAGTGAGAGGTCTACTTCTGGAAACACCATATATTTT. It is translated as CASSFASERSTSGNTIYF.

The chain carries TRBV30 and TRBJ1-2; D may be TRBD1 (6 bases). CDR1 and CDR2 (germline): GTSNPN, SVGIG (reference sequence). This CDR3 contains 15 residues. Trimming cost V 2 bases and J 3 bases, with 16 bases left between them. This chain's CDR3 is CAWSYNRVLDYGYTF. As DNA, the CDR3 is TGTGCCTGGAGTTATAACAGGGTTCTTGACTATGGCTACACCTTC.

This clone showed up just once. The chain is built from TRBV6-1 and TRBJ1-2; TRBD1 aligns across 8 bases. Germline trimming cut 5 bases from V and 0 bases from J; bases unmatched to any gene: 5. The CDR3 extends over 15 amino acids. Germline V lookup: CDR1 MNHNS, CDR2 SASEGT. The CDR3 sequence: CASSSGTGPNYGYTF. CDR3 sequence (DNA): TGTGCCAGCAGTTCAGGGACAGGCCCTAACTATGGCTACACCTTC.

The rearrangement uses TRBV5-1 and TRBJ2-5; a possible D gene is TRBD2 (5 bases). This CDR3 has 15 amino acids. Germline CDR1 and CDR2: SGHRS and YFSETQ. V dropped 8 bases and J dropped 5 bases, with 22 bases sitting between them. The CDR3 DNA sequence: TGCGCCAGTCACCCGGGTAGCGTTGAGGCGGAGACCCAGTACTTC. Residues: CASHPGSVEAETQYF.

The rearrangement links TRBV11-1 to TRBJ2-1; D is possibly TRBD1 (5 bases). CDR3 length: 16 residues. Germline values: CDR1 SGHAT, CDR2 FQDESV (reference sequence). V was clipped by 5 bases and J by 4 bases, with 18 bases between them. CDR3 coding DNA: TGTGCCAGCAGCACTCCCAGTATTGACAGATACAATGAGCAGTTCTTC. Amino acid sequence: CASSTPSIDRYNEQFF.

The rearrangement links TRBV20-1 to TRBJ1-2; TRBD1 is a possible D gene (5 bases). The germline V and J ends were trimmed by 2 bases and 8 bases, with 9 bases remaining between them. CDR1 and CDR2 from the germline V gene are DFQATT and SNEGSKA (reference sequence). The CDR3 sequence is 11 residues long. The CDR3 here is CSARRQWGYTF. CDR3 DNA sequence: TGCAGTGCTAGAAGACAGTGGGGCTACACCTTC.

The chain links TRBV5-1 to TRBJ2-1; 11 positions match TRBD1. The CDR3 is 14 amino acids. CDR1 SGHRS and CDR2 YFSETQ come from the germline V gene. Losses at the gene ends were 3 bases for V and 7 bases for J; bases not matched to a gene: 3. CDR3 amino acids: CASSWGTGGNEQFF. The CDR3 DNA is TGCGCCAGCAGCTGGGGGACAGGGGGAAATGAGCAGTTCTTC.

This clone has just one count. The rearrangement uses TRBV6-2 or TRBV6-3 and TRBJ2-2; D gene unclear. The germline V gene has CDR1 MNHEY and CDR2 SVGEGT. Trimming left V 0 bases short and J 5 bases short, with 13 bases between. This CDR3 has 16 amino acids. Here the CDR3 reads CASSYSPLWATGELFF. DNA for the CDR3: TGTGCCAGCAGTTACTCCCCCCTCTGGGCTACCGGGGAGCTGTTTTTT.

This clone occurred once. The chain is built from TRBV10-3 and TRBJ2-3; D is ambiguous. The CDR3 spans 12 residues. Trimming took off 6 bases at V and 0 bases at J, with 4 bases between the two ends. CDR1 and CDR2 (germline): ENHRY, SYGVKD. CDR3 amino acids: CAIRGSTDTQYF. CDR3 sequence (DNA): TGTGCCATCAGGGGCAGCACAGATACGCAGTATTTT.

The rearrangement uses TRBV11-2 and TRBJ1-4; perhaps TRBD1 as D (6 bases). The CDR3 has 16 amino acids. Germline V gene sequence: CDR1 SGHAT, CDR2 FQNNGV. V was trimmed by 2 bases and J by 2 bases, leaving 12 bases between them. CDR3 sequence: CASSLRGALTNEKLFF. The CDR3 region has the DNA TGTGCCAGCAGCTTACGGGGGGCGCTTACTAATGAAAAACTGTTTTTT.

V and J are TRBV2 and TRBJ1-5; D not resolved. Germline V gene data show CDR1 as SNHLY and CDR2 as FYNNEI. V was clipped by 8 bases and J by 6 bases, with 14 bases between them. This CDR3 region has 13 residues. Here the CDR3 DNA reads TGTGCCAGCGTCCAGTCCCCGGGTCAGCCCCAGCATTTT. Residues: CASVQSPGQPQHF.

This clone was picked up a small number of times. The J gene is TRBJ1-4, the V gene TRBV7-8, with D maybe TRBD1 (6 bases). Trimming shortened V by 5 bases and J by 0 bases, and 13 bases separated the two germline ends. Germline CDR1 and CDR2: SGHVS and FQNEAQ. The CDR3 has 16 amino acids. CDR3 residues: CASSRGQTATNEKLFF. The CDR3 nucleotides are TGTGCCAGCAGCAGAGGACAGACCGCAACTAATGAAAAACTGTTTTTT. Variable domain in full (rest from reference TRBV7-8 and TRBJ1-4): GAGVSQSPRYKVAKRGQDVALRCDPISGHVSLFWYQQALGQGPEFLTYFQNEAQLDKSGLPSDRFFAERPEGSVSTLKIQRTQQEDSAVYLCASSRGQTATNEKLFFGSGTQLSVL.

The CDR3 here is CASRDRVYGGYTF. The CDR3 DNA is TGTGCCAGCAGGGACAGGGTTTACGGTGGCTACACCTTC. The chain recombines TRBV2 with TRBJ1-2; 8 positions match TRBD1. There are 13 residues in the CDR3. Germline CDR1 reads SNHLY; CDR2 reads FYNNEI. V gave up 6 bases and J gave up 7 bases; unmatched junction bases: 7.

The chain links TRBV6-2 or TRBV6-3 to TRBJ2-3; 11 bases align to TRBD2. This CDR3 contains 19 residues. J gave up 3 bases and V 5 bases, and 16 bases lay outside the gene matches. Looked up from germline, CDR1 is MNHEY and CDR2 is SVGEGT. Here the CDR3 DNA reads TGTGCCAGCAGTACGACTAGCGGGATAACCTACGAGGTTACAGATACGCAGTATTTT. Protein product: CASSTTSGITYEVTDTQYF.

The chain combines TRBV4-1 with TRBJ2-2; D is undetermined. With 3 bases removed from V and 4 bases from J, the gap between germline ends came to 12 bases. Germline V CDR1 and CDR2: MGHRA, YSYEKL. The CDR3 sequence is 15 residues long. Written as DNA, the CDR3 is TGCGCCAGCAGCCAGATGCAGGTTACCACCGGGGAGCTGTTTTTT. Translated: CASSQMQVTTGELFF.

CDR3 nucleotides: TGTGCCAGCAGCTTAGAGGGACAGTCCTACGAGCAGTACTTC. It yields the protein CASSLEGQSYEQYF. The chain recombines TRBV7-6 with TRBJ2-7; 7 positions agree with TRBD1. The CDR3 extends over 14 amino acids. Germline CDR1 SGHVS, CDR2 FNYEAQ. V trimming: 1 base; J trimming: 1 base; junction bases outside the gene matches: 1.